This T cell receptor beta chain was identified in a study of CD8 T cells in Susac syndrome. The CDR3 loop spans 14 amino acids. Trimming took 4 bases from V and 2 from J, leaving 12 bases between them. Germline V gene lookup returns CDR1 SGHRS and CDR2 YFSETQ. An amount of RNA that ranged from roughly 0.5 to 1 ug was reverse transcribed with random hexamers. The amplification used immunoSEQ multiplex PCR on TCR beta CDR3; it spanned 54 Vbeta and 13 Jbeta. In TCRdb, the immunoSEQ multiplex PCR reads were re-called with MiXCR into one record per CDR3 protein. The sample includes hundreds of thousands of distinct CDR3 sequences, 96% of them seen just once.

The source of this sequence is a human donor with Susac syndrome. Input material: CD4+ T cells from PBMCs. The J gene is TRBJ1-1, the V gene TRBV5-1, with D unclear. CDR3 coding DNA: TGCGCCAGCAGCCTAATCGCGGGAAACACTGAAGCTTTCTTT. Amino acid sequence: CASSLIAGNTEAFF.